The 15 T cell receptor beta chains presented below share a single source sample, sequenced in a study of blood T cell repertoires in COVID-19. The table came from immunoSEQ multiplex PCR; TCRdb's copy has only in-frame clones and leaves some out. The table records about 190,000 clones, almost 85% of them present only once. Sequencing used peripheral blood. Every receptor here comes from a woman between 70 and 85 years old with active or convalescent COVID-19.

This chain uses TRBV28 with TRBJ2-7; 8 nucleotides align to TRBD2. The CDR3 contains 16 residues. Germline lookup yields CDR1 MDHEN and CDR2 SYDVKM. V shed 5 bases and J 4 bases; nucleotides not matched to a gene: 13. This CDR3 reads CASSILSSGRFYEQYF. Here the CDR3 DNA reads TGTGCCAGCAGTATCCTGTCGAGCGGGAGATTTTACGAGCAGTACTTC. Combining the CDR3 with reference TRBV28 and TRBJ2-7 gives the whole variable domain DVKVTQSSRYLVKRTGEKVFLECVQDMDHENMFWYRQDPGLGLRLIYFSYDVKMKEKGDIPEGYSVSREKKERFSLILESASTNQTSMYLCASSILSSGRFYEQYFGPGTRLTVT.

V gene TRBV5-6 combines with J gene TRBJ2-5, with unresolved D. This CDR3 region has 13 residues. The germline V gene has CDR1 SGHDT and CDR2 YYEEEE. Trimming removed 4 bases from V and 5 bases from J, with 12 bases in between. The CDR3 loop is CASSPDPRETQYF. CDR3 nucleotide sequence: TGTGCCAGCAGCCCAGACCCCAGGGAGACCCAGTACTTC.

The rearrangement links TRBV20-1 to TRBJ2-5; D is uncertain. The CDR3 is 11 amino acids. The germline CDR1 and CDR2 sequences are DFQATT and SNEGSKA (reference sequence). V lost 5 bases and J 5 bases, leaving 9 bases between the germline ends. CDR3 sequence reads: CSAVSRETQYF. Written as DNA, the CDR3 is TGCAGTGCTGTATCGAGGGAGACCCAGTACTTC.

The chain recombines TRBV3-1 (or the pseudogene TRBV3-2) with TRBJ2-5, with TRBD2 identical over 13 bases. The CDR3 spans 18 residues. Germline V gene data show CDR1 as LGHDT and CDR2 as YNNKEL (reference sequence). The trim removed 0 bases at V and 1 base at J, leaving 5 bases unmatched. The CDR3 nucleotides read TGTGCCAGCAGCCAAGAAAAAGGACTAGCGGGGGTCCAAGAGACCCAGTACTTC. Translating gives CASSQEKGLAGVQETQYF.

The chain employs TRBV19 and TRBJ2-3; no clear D gene. Deletions cut 6 bases from V and 6 bases from J, with 25 bases between. Germline assignment: CDR1 LNHDA and CDR2 SQIVND (reference sequence). This CDR3 is 17 amino acids long. The CDR3 region is CASSRYHDSLPLDTQYF. CDR3 DNA: TGTGCCAGTAGCAGATACCACGACTCTCTCCCTTTGGATACGCAGTATTTT.

The genes are TRBV6-1 and TRBJ2-2, with a tentative D call TRBD2 (6 bases). The CDR3 spans 17 residues. V lost 3 bases and J 5 bases, leaving 19 bases between the germline ends. The germline gives CDR1 MNHNS, CDR2 SASEGT. The CDR3 DNA sequence: TGTGCCAGCAGTGAGTACGGGAGTCCCGGAATGACCGGGGAGCTGTTTTTT. It yields the protein CASSEYGSPGMTGELFF.

V gene TRBV12-2 combines with J gene TRBJ2-1; no DNA check was done on the table's D call, TRBD2. TRBV12-2 is marked as a pseudogene. The CDR3 covers 18 residues. The CDR3 sequence is CASRLAQRDPSSYNEQFF. The DNA of the CDR3 is TGTGCAAGTCGCTTAGCCCAGCGGGACCCTAGCTCCTACAATGAGCAGTTCTTC.

The chain links TRBV4-2 to TRBJ1-1; unclear D gene. The V end lost 4 bases, the J end lost 5 bases, and 17 bases lay between the germline ends. This CDR3 comprises 15 residues. Germline CDR1 reads LGHNA; CDR2 reads YNFKEQ. The CDR3 DNA follows: TGTGCCAGCAGCCGCGTACAGAGAGATGTGACTGAAGCTTTCTTT. Residues: CASSRVQRDVTEAFF.

The chain carries TRBV2 and TRBJ1-2; D is possibly TRBD1 (5 bases). Germline CDR1 reads SNHLY; CDR2 reads FYNNEI. The CDR3 extends over 12 amino acids. The V end lost 7 bases, the J end lost 5 bases, and 11 bases lay between the germline ends. The CDR3 bases are TGTGCCAGCAAGGGGCCTGGGTATGGCTACACCTTC. Translating it yields CASKGPGYGYTF.

This chain connects TRBV7-2 to TRBJ2-7, with TRBD2 as a possible D gene (6 bases). Germline assignment: CDR1 SGHTA and CDR2 FQGNSA. CDR3 length equals 14 residues. V gave up 3 bases and J gave up 0 bases, with 9 bases separating them. The CDR3 region is CASSFGGASYEQYF. The CDR3 nucleotides are TGTGCCAGCAGCTTTGGAGGGGCCTCCTACGAGCAGTACTTC.

The chain recombines TRBV7-6 with TRBJ1-3; no clear D gene. The V gene's germline CDR1 is SGHVS and CDR2 FNYEAQ. The CDR3 length is 17 residues. Deletions cut 1 base from V and 0 bases from J, with 13 bases between. The CDR3 protein is CASSLGLGISSGNTIYF. CDR3 coding DNA: TGTGCCAGCAGCTTAGGTCTCGGGATAAGCTCTGGAAACACCATATATTTT.

J is TRBJ2-1 and V is TRBV4-2; 10 positions match TRBD1. The CDR3 spans 15 residues. The junction had 11 bases not matched to a gene; V was cut back by 6 bases and J by 9 bases. The germline V gene encodes CDR1 LGHNA and CDR2 YNFKEQ. The CDR3 reads CASSQRGTGVIEQFF. The CDR3, as DNA: TGTGCCAGCAGTCAACGTGGGACAGGGGTAATTGAGCAGTTCTTC.

The chain employs TRBV3-1 (or the pseudogene TRBV3-2) and TRBJ1-2; D possibly corresponds to TRBD1 (6 bases). CDR3 length: 13 amino acids. CDR1 and CDR2 (germline): LGHDT, YNNKEL (reference sequence). Trimming took off 2 bases at V and 8 bases at J, with 12 bases between the two ends. The CDR3 region is CASSQRDNRGYTF. CDR3 in DNA: TGTGCCAGCAGCCAACGGGACAATCGAGGCTACACCTTC.

The CDR3 is CASSLGSRGADGSPLHF. CDR3 bases: TGTGCCAGCAGCTTAGGGTCTAGGGGCGCAGACGGTTCACCCCTCCACTTT. V usage is TRBV7-6 and J usage is TRBJ1-6, with TRBD1 as a possible D gene (5 bases). The CDR3 has 17 residues. Per germline, CDR1 SGHVS and CDR2 FNYEAQ. Deletions cut 1 base from V and 9 bases from J, with 19 bases between.

This sequence joins TRBV5-1 and TRBJ2-5, with 7 bases that match TRBD2. After removal of 3 bases from V and 3 bases from J, the junction contained 5 bases not matched to a gene. This CDR3 has 14 amino acids. CDR1 and CDR2 (germline): SGHRS, YFSETQ. CDR3 nucleotide sequence: TGCGCCAGCAGCTATTGGGACTATGAAGAGACCCAGTACTTC. As protein: CASSYWDYEETQYF.